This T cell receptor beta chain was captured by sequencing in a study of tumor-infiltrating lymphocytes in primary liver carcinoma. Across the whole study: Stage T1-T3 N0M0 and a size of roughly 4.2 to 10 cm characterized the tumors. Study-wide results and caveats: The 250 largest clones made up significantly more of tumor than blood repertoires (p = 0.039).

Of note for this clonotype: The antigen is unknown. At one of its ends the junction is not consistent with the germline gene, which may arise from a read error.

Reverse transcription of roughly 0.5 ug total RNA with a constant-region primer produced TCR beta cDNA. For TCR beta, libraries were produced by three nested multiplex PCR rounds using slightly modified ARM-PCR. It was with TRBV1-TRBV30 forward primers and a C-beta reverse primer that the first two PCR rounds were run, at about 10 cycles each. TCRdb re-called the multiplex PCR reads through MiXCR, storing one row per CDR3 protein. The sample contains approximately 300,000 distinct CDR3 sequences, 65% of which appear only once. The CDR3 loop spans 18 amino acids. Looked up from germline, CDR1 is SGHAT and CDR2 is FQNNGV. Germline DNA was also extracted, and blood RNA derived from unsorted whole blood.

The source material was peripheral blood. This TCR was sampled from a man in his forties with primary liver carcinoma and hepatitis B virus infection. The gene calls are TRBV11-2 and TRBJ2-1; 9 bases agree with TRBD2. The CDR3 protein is CASNLERLAASSYNEQFF. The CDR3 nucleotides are TGTGCCAGCAACTTAGAGCGACTAGCGGCAAGCTCCTACAACGAGCAGTTCTTC.